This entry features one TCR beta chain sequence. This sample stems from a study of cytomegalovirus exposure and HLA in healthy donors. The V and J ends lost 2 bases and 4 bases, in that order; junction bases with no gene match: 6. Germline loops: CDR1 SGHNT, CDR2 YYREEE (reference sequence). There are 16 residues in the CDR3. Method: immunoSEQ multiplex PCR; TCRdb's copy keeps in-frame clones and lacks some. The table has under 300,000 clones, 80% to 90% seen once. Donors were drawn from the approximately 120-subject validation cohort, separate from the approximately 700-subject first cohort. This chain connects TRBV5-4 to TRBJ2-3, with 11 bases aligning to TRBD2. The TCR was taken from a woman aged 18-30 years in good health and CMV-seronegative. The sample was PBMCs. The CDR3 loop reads CASSFGSSGRPDTQYF. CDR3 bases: TGTGCCAGCAGCTTTGGGTCTAGCGGGAGGCCAGATACGCAGTATTTT.